This TCR beta chain was obtained from a study of CD8 T cells in ankylosing spondylitis. General observations from the study: A TCR beta motif of roughly eight highly homologous variants seemed to mark ankylosing spondylitis blood. With a CD8+ phenotype, disease-linked clones were relatively rare in peripheral blood.

TCRdb reprocessed the 5' RACE reads with MiXCR, giving one entry per CDR3 protein. The sample carries 700,000 to 1,000,000 distinct CDR3 sequences, approximately 12% recorded once. This CDR3 is 14 amino acids long. CDR1 and CDR2 (germline): SGHDT, YYEEEE. V shed 1 base and J 13 bases; nucleotides not matched to a gene: 10. This clonotype has only a few counts. Its antigen is unknown. Material: blood, either unsorted or a sorted T cell fraction (not recorded which). The rearrangement links TRBV5-6 to TRBJ1-5, with 8 nucleotides matching TRBD1. This clonotype was sampled from a male donor with ankylosing spondylitis. CDR3 sequence: CASSLKGTGEFQHF. In DNA, the CDR3 is TGTGCCAGCAGCTTGAAAGGGACAGGCGAATTTCAGCATTTT.